One sample yielded the 22 T cell receptor beta chains listed below, sequenced in a study of blood T cell repertoires in COVID-19. Measured with immunoSEQ multiplex PCR; TCRdb has only the in-frame clones, and not every one. The sample yields approximately 290,000 clones, 80% to 95% seen once. Sequenced material: peripheral blood. Receptors originate from a woman aged 25-40 years with COVID-19, enrolled during active disease.

V and J are TRBV7-9 and TRBJ2-5; perhaps TRBD2 as D (6 bases). Germline V lookup: CDR1 SEHNR, CDR2 FQNEAQ (reference sequence). The CDR3 is made up of 14 amino acids. Trimming removed 3 bases at V and 5 bases at J, with 13 bases between. The CDR3 coding sequence is TGTGCCAGCAGCTTGGGCGCTGGAGGGGAGACCCAGTACTTC. Translating it yields CASSLGAGGETQYF.

This clone came up once. This sequence joins TRBV6-4 and TRBJ1-5, with 8 bases lining up with TRBD1. The CDR3 loop spans 18 amino acids. Germline CDR1 MRHNA, CDR2 SNTAGT. The V segment lost 0 bases and the J segment 0 bases; nucleotides outside the gene matches: 7. The CDR3 sequence is CASSDSRDRRYSNQPQHF. The CDR3 nucleotides are TGTGCCAGCAGTGACTCTCGGGACAGGCGCTATAGCAATCAGCCCCAGCATTTT.

The chain is built from TRBV10-2 and TRBJ2-5; D is undetermined. There are 13 residues in the CDR3. The V and J ends lost 4 bases and 5 bases respectively, with 11 bases between them. Looked up from germline, CDR1 is WSHSY and CDR2 is SAAADI. The CDR3 sequence is CASSGRPGETQYF. In DNA form, the CDR3 reads TGCGCCAGCAGTGGACGACCCGGGGAGACCCAGTACTTC.

To note about this clone: The junction does not match germline at one end; this may be a read error. The chain joins TRBV12-3 or TRBV12-4 to TRBJ1-1; no clear D. The CDR3 is 13 residues long. In DNA, the CDR3 is TGTGCCAGCAGCTTAGGGAGGAACACTGAAGCTTTCTTT. The encoded protein is CASSLGRNTEAFF.

This chain connects TRBV28 to TRBJ1-1, with 10 bases that match TRBD1. The CDR3 sequence is 16 residues long. Looked up from germline, CDR1 is MDHEN and CDR2 is SYDVKM. Germline trimming cut 6 bases from V and 5 bases from J; bases unmatched to any gene: 12. CDR3 in amino acids: CASSYRSGTGVTEAFF. The CDR3 region has the DNA TGTGCCAGCAGCTATCGCTCCGGGACAGGGGTTACTGAAGCTTTCTTT.

This chain joins TRBV27 and TRBJ2-7, with TRBD2 matching 8 bases. Per the germline V gene, CDR1 is MNHEY and CDR2 is SMNVEV (reference sequence). The CDR3 covers 16 residues. Germline trimming cut 2 bases from V and 0 bases from J; bases unmatched to any gene: 6. CDR3: CASSLTRLASSYEQYF. The CDR3 DNA is TGTGCCAGCAGTTTAACGCGACTAGCGAGCTCCTACGAGCAGTACTTC.

This rearrangement joins TRBV27 to TRBJ1-2; 7 bases are a match to TRBD1. The CDR3 runs 15 residues. Germline V gene lookup returns CDR1 MNHEY and CDR2 SMNVEV (reference sequence). With V trimmed by 5 bases and J by 4 bases, 10 bases remained unmatched. CDR3 nucleotide sequence: TGTGCCAGCAGTACCGGACAGGTGACAATCTATGGCTACACCTTC. It yields the protein CASSTGQVTIYGYTF.

The rearrangement uses TRBV30 and TRBJ2-2, with a possible D match to TRBD2 (6 bases). The germline V and J ends were trimmed by 0 bases and 0 bases, with 8 bases remaining between them. This CDR3 comprises 15 residues. Germline V gene sequence: CDR1 GTSNPN, CDR2 SVGIG (reference sequence). CDR3 residues: CAWSVGTANTGELFF. The CDR3 DNA reads TGTGCCTGGAGTGTCGGGACTGCGAACACCGGGGAGCTGTTTTTT.

The chain carries TRBV4-1 and TRBJ1-3; no definite D call. The V and J ends lost 0 bases and 4 bases respectively, with 10 bases between them. This CDR3 contains 15 residues. CDR1 and CDR2 from the germline V gene are MGHRA and YSYEKL. The CDR3 protein is CASSQDGQVGNTIYF. CDR3 bases: TGCGCCAGCAGCCAAGATGGGCAGGTGGGAAACACCATATATTTT.

The CDR3 region is CASSPRGLGYEQYF. The CDR3 DNA reads as TGTGCCAGCAGTCCTAGGGGATTGGGCTACGAGCAGTACTTC. The chain is built from TRBV27 and TRBJ2-7; a possible D gene is TRBD1 (5 bases). CDR1 and CDR2 (germline): MNHEY, SMNVEV (reference sequence). The CDR3 length is 14 residues. V was trimmed by 5 bases and J by 3 bases, leaving 14 bases between them.

This chain connects TRBV7-9 to TRBJ1-1; 7 positions match TRBD1. Trimming removed 1 base from V and 4 bases from J; junction bases left unmatched: 6. CDR3 length equals 15 residues. Germline CDR1 is SEHNR and CDR2 is FQNEAQ (reference sequence). This CDR3 reads CASSLEGAFGTEAFF. Here the CDR3 DNA reads TGTGCCAGCAGCTTAGAGGGGGCTTTTGGCACTGAAGCTTTCTTT.

The chain combines TRBV28 with TRBJ1-5; 9 bases agree with TRBD1. This CDR3 has 16 amino acids. The junction had 9 bases not matched to a gene; V was cut back by 6 bases and J by 3 bases. Germline assignment: CDR1 MDHEN and CDR2 SYDVKM. The CDR3 is CASSHLDRGSNQPQHF. For the CDR3, the DNA is TGTGCCAGCAGCCACCTTGACAGGGGGTCCAATCAGCCCCAGCATTTT.

The V and J genes are TRBV5-1 and TRBJ2-5; 7 nucleotides align to TRBD2. V was pared by 2 bases and J by 5 bases, with 6 bases of the junction left unmatched. This CDR3 has 14 residues. The germline V gene has CDR1 SGHRS and CDR2 YFSETQ. The CDR3 DNA follows: TGCGCCAGCAGCTTTCAGACTAGCAGGGAGACCCAGTACTTC. This codes for CASSFQTSRETQYF.

The chain couples TRBV5-6 to TRBJ1-5; a weak D match, TRBD1 (6 bases). This CDR3 region has 14 residues. Per germline, CDR1 SGHDT and CDR2 YYEEEE. V was pared by 7 bases and J by 4 bases, with 15 bases between. CDR3 residues: CASSSRQANQPQHF. CDR3 nucleotides: TGTGCCAGCTCCTCTCGACAGGCGAATCAGCCCCAGCATTTT.

The chain joins TRBV6-1 to TRBJ1-5; D is possibly TRBD1 (6 bases). The germline CDR1 and CDR2 sequences are MNHNS and SASEGT. Trimming took off 6 bases at V and 5 bases at J, with 20 bases between the two ends. CDR3 length: 16 amino acids. CDR3 bases: TGTGCCAGCAGGGAAAGACCGGGACAAGGTCATCAGCCCCAGCATTTT. This sequence encodes CASRERPGQGHQPQHF.

This clone was recorded many times. The chain joins TRBV6-1 to TRBJ2-1; 11 nucleotides match TRBD2. Losses at the gene ends were 2 bases for V and 3 bases for J; bases not matched to a gene: 0. The germline CDR1 and CDR2 sequences are MNHNS and SASEGT. This CDR3 region has 15 residues. The CDR3 loop is CASSETSGSYNEQFF. For the CDR3, the DNA is TGTGCCAGCAGTGAAACTAGCGGGAGCTACAATGAGCAGTTCTTC.

The CDR3 loop reads CASSPGTGAFF. The CDR3 DNA reads TGTGCCAGCAGCCCGGGGACAGGAGCTTTCTTT. The V call is TRBV7-9, the J call TRBJ1-1; 8 positions agree with TRBD1. This CDR3 region has 11 residues. The V and J ends lost 5 bases and 10 bases, in that order; junction bases with no gene match: 3. From germline, CDR1 is SEHNR and CDR2 FQNEAQ (reference sequence).

The chain links TRBV24-1 to TRBJ2-1; TRBD2 agrees at 7 bases. There are 15 residues in the CDR3. The V segment lost 5 bases and the J segment 5 bases; nucleotides outside the gene matches: 8. Germline V gene lookup returns CDR1 KGHDR and CDR2 SFDVKD. CDR3 sequence reads: CATSGGRDYNNEQFF. In DNA form, the CDR3 reads TGTGCCACCAGTGGAGGCCGGGACTACAACAATGAGCAGTTCTTC.

The rearrangement joins TRBV5-4 to TRBJ2-7, with D possibly matching TRBD2 (5 bases). CDR1 SGHNT and CDR2 YYREEE come from the germline V gene (reference sequence). V gave up 5 bases and J gave up 1 base, with 10 bases separating them. This CDR3 is 13 amino acids long. The CDR3 reads CASRSAGSYEQYF. For the CDR3, the DNA is TGTGCCAGCAGGTCGGCGGGTTCCTACGAGCAGTACTTC.

This chain joins TRBV3-1 (or the pseudogene TRBV3-2) and TRBJ2-2; 7 bases align to TRBD1. V was clipped by 7 bases and J by 0 bases; unmatched bases: 2. The CDR3 is 14 amino acids. The germline V gene has CDR1 LGHDT and CDR2 YNNKEL (reference sequence). CDR3 region: CASTGTANTGELFF. CDR3 nucleotides: TGTGCCAGCACCGGGACAGCGAACACCGGGGAGCTGTTTTTT.

This chain uses TRBV2 with TRBJ1-5; 7 bases are a match to TRBD1. Trimming at V came to 3 bases and at J to 1 base, leaving 3 bases not matched to a gene. The CDR3 runs 15 residues. The germline V gene has CDR1 SNHLY and CDR2 FYNNEI. The CDR3 DNA reads TGTGCCAGCAGTGAGAACAGGGGAAGCAATCAGCCCCAGCATTTT. Translation gives CASSENRGSNQPQHF.

CDR3: CASSQESMEGAWEKLFF. CDR3 coding DNA: TGTGCCAGCAGCCAAGAATCAATGGAGGGGGCATGGGAAAAACTGTTTTTT. J is TRBJ1-4 and V is TRBV3-1 (or the pseudogene TRBV3-2), with 7 bases lining up with TRBD1. Germline V CDR1 and CDR2: LGHDT, YNNKEL (reference sequence). J lost 8 bases, V lost 0 bases, and 12 bases had no gene match. CDR3 size: 17 residues.